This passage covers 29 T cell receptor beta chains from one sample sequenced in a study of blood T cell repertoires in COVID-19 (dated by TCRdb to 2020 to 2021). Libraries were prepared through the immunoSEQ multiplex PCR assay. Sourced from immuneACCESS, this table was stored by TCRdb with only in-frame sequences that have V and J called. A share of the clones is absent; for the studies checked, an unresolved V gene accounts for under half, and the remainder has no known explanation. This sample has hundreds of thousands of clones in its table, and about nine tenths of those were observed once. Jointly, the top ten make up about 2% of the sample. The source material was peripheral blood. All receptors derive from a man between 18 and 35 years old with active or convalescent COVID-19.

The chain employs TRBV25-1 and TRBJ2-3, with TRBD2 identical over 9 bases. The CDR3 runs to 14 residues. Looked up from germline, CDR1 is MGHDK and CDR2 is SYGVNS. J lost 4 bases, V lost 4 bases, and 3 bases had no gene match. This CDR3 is CASSGRTSADTQYF. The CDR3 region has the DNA TGTGCCAGCAGTGGACGGACTAGCGCAGATACGCAGTATTTT.

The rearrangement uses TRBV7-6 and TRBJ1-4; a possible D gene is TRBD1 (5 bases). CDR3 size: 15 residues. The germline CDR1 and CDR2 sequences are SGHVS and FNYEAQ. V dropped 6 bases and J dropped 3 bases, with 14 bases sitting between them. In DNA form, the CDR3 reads TGTGCCAGCAGATTACAGGCCTCAGCTAATGAAAAACTGTTTTTT. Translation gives CASRLQASANEKLFF.

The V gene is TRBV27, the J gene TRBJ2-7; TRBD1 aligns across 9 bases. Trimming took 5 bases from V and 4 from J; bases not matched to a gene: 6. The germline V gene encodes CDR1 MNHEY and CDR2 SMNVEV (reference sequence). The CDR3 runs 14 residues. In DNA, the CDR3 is TGTGCCAGCAGTCCACAGGGGGCCGGGTACGAGCAGTACTTC. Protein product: CASSPQGAGYEQYF.

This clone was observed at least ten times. CDR3 sequence: CASSSLLNEKLFF. In DNA, the CDR3 is TGTGCCAGCAGTTCACTGTTGAATGAAAAACTGTTTTTT. The chain combines TRBV25-1 with TRBJ1-4; D uncertain. CDR3 length: 13 residues. CDR1 MGHDK and CDR2 SYGVNS come from the germline V gene. V was pared by 5 bases and J by 5 bases, with 9 bases between.

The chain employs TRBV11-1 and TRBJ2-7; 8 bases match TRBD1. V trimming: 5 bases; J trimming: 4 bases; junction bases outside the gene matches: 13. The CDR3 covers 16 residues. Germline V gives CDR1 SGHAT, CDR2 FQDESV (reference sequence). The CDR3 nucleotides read TGTGCCAGCAGCAAATTAGGGTCAGGGGGCGCGTACGAGCAGTACTTC. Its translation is CASSKLGSGGAYEQYF. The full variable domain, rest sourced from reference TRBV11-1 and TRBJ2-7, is EAEVAQSPRYKITEKSQAVAFWCDPISGHATLYWYRQILGQGPELLVQFQDESVVDDSQLPKDRFSAERLKGVDSTLKIQPAELGDSAMYLCASSKLGSGGAYEQYFGPGTRLTVT.

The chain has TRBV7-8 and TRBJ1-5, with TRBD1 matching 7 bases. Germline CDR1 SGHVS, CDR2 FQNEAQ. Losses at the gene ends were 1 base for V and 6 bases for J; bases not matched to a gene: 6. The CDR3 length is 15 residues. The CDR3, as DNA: TGTGCCAGCAGCTTAGAGGGACAGTGGCTTCAGCCCCAGCATTTT. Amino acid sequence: CASSLEGQWLQPQHF.

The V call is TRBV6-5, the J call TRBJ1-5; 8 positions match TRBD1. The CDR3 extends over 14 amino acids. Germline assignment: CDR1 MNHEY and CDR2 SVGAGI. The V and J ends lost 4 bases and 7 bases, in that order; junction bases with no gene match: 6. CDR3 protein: CASSFDRGIQPQHF. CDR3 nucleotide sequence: TGTGCCAGCAGTTTCGACAGGGGAATACAGCCCCAGCATTTT.

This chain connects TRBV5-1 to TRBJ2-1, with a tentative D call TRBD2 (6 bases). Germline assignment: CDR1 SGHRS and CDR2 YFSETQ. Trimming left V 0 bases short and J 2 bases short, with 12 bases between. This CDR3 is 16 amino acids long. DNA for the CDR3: TGCGCCAGCAGCTTGGCCCGCGGGACCACCTACAATGAGCAGTTCTTC. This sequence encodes CASSLARGTTYNEQFF.

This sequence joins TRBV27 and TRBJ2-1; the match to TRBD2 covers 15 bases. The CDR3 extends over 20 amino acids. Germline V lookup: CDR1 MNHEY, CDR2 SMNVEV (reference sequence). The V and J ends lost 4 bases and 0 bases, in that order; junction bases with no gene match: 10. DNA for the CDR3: TGTGCCAGCAGTTCGGTGTTTGGGACTAGCGGGGGGAGCTCCTACAATGAGCAGTTCTTC. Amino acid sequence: CASSSVFGTSGGSSYNEQFF.

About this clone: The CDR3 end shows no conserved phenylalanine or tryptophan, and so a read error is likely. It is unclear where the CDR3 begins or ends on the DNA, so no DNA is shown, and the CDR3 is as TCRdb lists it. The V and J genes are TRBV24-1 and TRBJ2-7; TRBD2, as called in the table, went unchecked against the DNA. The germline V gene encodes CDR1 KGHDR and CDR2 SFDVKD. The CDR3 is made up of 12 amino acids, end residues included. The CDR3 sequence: CATSGPGTSGPR.

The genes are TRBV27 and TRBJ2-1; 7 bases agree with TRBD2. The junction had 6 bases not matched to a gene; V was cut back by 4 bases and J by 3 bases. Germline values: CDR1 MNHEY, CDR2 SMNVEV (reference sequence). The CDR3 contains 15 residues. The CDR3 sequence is CASSWEGTFYNEQFF. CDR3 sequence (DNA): TGTGCCAGCAGTTGGGAGGGCACGTTCTACAATGAGCAGTTCTTC.

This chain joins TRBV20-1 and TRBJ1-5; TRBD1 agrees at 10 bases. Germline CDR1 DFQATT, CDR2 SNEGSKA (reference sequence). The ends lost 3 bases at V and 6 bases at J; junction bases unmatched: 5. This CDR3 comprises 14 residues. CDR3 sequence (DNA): TGCAGTGCTAGTAAAGGGACAGGGGTTCAGCCCCAGCATTTT. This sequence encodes CSASKGTGVQPQHF.

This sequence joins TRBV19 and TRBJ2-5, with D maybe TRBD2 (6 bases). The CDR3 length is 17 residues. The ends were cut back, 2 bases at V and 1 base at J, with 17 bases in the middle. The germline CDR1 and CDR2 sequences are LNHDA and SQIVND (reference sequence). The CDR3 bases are TGTGCCAGTAGTATATTGCGAGGGTCGCGGGGCCAAGAGACCCAGTACTTC. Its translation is CASSILRGSRGQETQYF.

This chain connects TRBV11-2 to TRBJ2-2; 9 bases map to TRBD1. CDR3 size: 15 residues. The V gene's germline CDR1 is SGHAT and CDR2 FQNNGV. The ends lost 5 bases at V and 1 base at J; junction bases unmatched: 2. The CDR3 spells CASSGTGLNTGELFF. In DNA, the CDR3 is TGTGCCAGCAGCGGGACAGGGCTGAACACCGGGGAGCTGTTTTTT.

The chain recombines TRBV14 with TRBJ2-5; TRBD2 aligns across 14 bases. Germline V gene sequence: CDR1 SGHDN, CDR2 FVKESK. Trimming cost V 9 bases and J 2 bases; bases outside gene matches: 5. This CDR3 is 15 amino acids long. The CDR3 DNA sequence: TGTGCCAGTTCCGGACTAGCGGGGGGACAAGAGACCCAGTACTTC. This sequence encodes CASSGLAGGQETQYF.

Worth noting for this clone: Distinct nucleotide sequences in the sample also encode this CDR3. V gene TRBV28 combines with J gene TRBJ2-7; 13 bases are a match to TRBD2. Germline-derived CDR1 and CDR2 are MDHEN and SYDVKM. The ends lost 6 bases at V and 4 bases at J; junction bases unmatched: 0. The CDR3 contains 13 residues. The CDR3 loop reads CASRTSGRYEQYF. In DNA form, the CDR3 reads TGTGCCAGCAGGACTAGCGGGAGGTACGAGCAGTACTTC.

The DNA of the CDR3 is TGCGCCAGCAGCTTGGGAGGGAGTAGCCGTCCCAGACACGCTGAAGCTTTCTTT. It encodes CASSLGGSSRPRHAEAFF. The chain joins TRBV5-1 to TRBJ1-1, with D unresolved. The CDR3 is 18 residues long. Trimming took 0 bases from V and 6 from J, leaving 24 bases between them. CDR1 is SGHRS and CDR2 is YFSETQ in the germline V gene.

CDR3 protein: CASSPRGLRDTEAFF. The CDR3 nucleotides are TGTGCCAGCAGTCCCAGGGGGCTGCGGGACACTGAAGCTTTCTTT. The chain combines TRBV28 with TRBJ1-1; 8 bases fit TRBD1. In germline, CDR1 is MDHEN, CDR2 SYDVKM. Losses at the gene ends were 5 bases for V and 3 bases for J; bases not matched to a gene: 8. The CDR3 is 15 residues long.

The CDR3 bases are TGTGCCAGCTCACCGGGACAGACTTCCACTGAAGCTTTCTTT. It specifies CASSPGQTSTEAFF. The rearrangement uses TRBV18 and TRBJ1-1; 7 positions match TRBD1. CDR1 is KGHSH, CDR2 LQKENI, per germline. The CDR3 extends over 14 amino acids. V trimming: 3 bases; J trimming: 4 bases; junction bases outside the gene matches: 5.

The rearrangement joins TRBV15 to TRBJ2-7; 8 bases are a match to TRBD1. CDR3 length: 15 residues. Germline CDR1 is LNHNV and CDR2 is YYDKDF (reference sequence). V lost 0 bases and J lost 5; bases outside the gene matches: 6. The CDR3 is CATSRDRGRFDEQYF. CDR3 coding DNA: TGTGCCACCAGCAGAGACAGGGGGCGGTTCGACGAGCAGTACTTC.

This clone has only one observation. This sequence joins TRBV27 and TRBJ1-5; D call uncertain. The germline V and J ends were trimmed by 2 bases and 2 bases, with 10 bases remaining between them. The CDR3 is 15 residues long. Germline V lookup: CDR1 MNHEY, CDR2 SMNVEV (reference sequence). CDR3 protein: CASSLAKSGNQPQHF. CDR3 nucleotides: TGTGCCAGCAGTTTAGCTAAAAGTGGCAATCAGCCCCAGCATTTT.

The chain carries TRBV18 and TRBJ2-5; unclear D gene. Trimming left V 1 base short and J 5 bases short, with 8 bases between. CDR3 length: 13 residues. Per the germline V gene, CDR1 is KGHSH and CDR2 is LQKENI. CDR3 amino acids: CASSPRLSETQYF. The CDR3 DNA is TGTGCCAGCTCACCACGTCTGTCTGAGACCCAGTACTTC.

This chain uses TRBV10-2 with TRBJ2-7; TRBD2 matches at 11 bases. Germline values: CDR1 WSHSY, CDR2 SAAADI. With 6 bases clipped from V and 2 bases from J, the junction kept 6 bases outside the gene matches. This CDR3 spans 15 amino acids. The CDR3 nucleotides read TGCGCCAGCAGGCCCCTAGCGGGGGGCGCCTACGAGCAGTACTTC. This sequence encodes CASRPLAGGAYEQYF.

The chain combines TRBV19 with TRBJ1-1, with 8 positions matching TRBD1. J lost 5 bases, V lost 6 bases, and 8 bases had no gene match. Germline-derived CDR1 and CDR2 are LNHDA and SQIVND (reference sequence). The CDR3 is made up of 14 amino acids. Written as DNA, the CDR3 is TGTGCCAGTAGGGACAGGGCGGTGTGGACTGAAGCTTTCTTT. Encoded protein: CASRDRAVWTEAFF.

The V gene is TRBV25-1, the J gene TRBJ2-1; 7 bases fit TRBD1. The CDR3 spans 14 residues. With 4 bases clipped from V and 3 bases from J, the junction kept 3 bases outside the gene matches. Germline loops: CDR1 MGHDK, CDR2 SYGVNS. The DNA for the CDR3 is TGTGCCAGCAGTGGACAGGGCAGCTACAATGAGCAGTTCTTC. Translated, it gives CASSGQGSYNEQFF. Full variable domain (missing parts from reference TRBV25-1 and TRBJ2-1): EADIYQTPRYLVIGTGKKITLECSQTMGHDKMYWYQQDPGMELHLIHYSYGVNSTEKGDLSSESTVSRIRTEHFPLTLESARPSHTSQYLCASSGQGSYNEQFFGPGTRLTVL.

The chain's CDR3 is CASSISRASNQPQHF. For the CDR3, the DNA is TGTGCCAGTAGTATTTCCAGGGCTAGCAATCAGCCCCAGCATTTT. The rearrangement links TRBV19 to TRBJ1-5; TRBD1 might be the D (5 bases). From germline, CDR1 is LNHDA and CDR2 SQIVND (reference sequence). Trimming stripped 3 bases from V and 0 bases from J, with 9 bases between. The CDR3 sequence is 15 residues long.

The CDR3 DNA sequence: TGTGCCAGCAGTTCCGACTGGGTTGGCTACACTGAAGCTTTCTTT. This encodes CASSSDWVGYTEAFF. The chain carries TRBV6-2 or TRBV6-3 and TRBJ1-1; D is unresolved. The V and J ends lost 4 bases and 3 bases respectively, with 15 bases between them. The CDR3 length is 15 residues. CDR1 MNHEY and CDR2 SVGEGT come from the germline V gene.

CDR3 in amino acids: CAISSGGSSYNEQFF. CDR3 in DNA: TGTGCCATCAGTTCGGGCGGGAGCTCCTACAATGAGCAGTTCTTC. The rearrangement links TRBV10-3 to TRBJ2-1; 7 bases align to TRBD2. The CDR3 consists of 15 residues. CDR1 and CDR2 (germline): ENHRY, SYGVKD. Losses at the gene ends were 5 bases for V and 0 bases for J; bases not matched to a gene: 4.

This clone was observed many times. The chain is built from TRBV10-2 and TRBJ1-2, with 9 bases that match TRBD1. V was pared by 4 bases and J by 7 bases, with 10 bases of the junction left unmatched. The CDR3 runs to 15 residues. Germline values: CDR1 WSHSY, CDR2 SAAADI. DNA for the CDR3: TGCGCCAGCAGTGCTCAACCGGGACAGGGTGGTGGCTACACCTTC. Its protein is CASSAQPGQGGGYTF.